Listed here are 24 T cell receptor beta chains from one sample, sequenced in a study of early T cells in non-severe SARS-CoV-2 infection. A single record per CDR3 protein comes from TCRdb applying MiXCR to the 5' RACE reads. The repertoire holds fewer than 60,000 distinct CDR3 sequences, roughly 12% seen once, with roughly a tenth in the top ten. Sequencing used whole blood. These receptors originate from an adult who was a healthcare worker with PCR-confirmed SARS-CoV-2 infection or an uninfected control (not recorded which).

This clonotype was found a few times. The chain employs TRBV7-2 and TRBJ2-7, with D unclear. Deletions cut 8 bases from V and 6 bases from J, with 17 bases between. The germline CDR1 and CDR2 sequences are SGHTA and FQGNSA. The CDR3 totals 13 residues. CDR3 sequence reads: CASGHQDLGEQYF. The CDR3 nucleotides are TGTGCCAGCGGCCATCAGGATCTGGGCGAGCAGTACTTC.

This sequence joins TRBV18 and TRBJ2-1; 10 bases fit TRBD2. CDR3 length: 15 amino acids. The V gene end was trimmed by 0 bases and the J gene end by 7 bases; junction bases not matched to a gene: 3. Per germline, CDR1 KGHSH and CDR2 LQKENI. This CDR3 reads CASSPPSGGSNEQFF. The CDR3 bases are TGTGCCAGCTCACCACCTAGCGGGGGGTCTAATGAGCAGTTCTTC.

The table lists this clonotype with a few counts. The chain is built from TRBV5-1 and TRBJ1-1, with D possibly being TRBD1 (5 bases). This CDR3 spans 14 amino acids. Trimming took off 3 bases at V and 3 bases at J, with 12 bases between the two ends. Germline V gives CDR1 SGHRS, CDR2 YFSETQ. The CDR3 region has the DNA TGCGCCAGCAGCTCAGAGGCCAGGGACACTGAAGCTTTCTTT. Translation gives CASSSEARDTEAFF. Full variable domain (outside the CDR3, taken from reference TRBV5-1 and TRBJ1-1): KAGVTQTPRYLIKTRGQQVTLSCSPISGHRSVSWYQQTPGQGLQFLFEYFSETQRNKGNFPGRFSGRQFSNSRSEMNVSTLELGDSALYLCASSSEARDTEAFFGQGTRLTVV.

This clonotype qualifies as medium-sized. V is TRBV7-2 and J is TRBJ2-3; perhaps D is TRBD1 or TRBD2 (5 bases each). CDR3 size: 14 residues. Trimming stripped 5 bases from V and 4 bases from J, with 13 bases between. Germline assignment: CDR1 SGHTA and CDR2 FQGNSA. CDR3 region: CASSTGPPADTQYF. The CDR3 DNA reads as TGTGCCAGCAGCACGGGGCCGCCCGCAGATACGCAGTATTTT.

This clonotype came up a few times. The V and J genes are TRBV10-3 and TRBJ1-1, with D unresolved. Per germline, CDR1 ENHRY and CDR2 SYGVKD. The CDR3 loop spans 11 amino acids. The germline V and J ends were trimmed by 4 bases and 6 bases, with 6 bases remaining between them. CDR3 bases: TGTGCCATCAGTGGAACGGCTGAAGCTTTCTTT. Residues: CAISGTAEAFF.

This clonotype was seen a few times. This chain joins TRBV3-1 and TRBJ2-7, with a weak D call TRBD2 (5 bases). Germline V lookup: CDR1 LGHDT, CDR2 YNNKEL (reference sequence). The CDR3 is 12 residues long. V gave up 5 bases and J gave up 4 bases, with 9 bases separating them. The CDR3 DNA sequence: TGTGCCAGCAGCAAAAGAGGGTACGAGCAGTACTTC. Translation: CASSKRGYEQYF.

Relative to its sample, this clonotype is medium-sized. The chain has TRBV6-6 and TRBJ1-6; D is uncertain. The germline gives CDR1 MNHNY, CDR2 SVGAGI (reference sequence). V was clipped by 7 bases and J by 0 bases, with 7 bases between them. The CDR3 is 14 amino acids. CDR3 sequence (DNA): TGTGCCAGCACCGCTCTCTCCTATAATTCACCCCTCCACTTT. It encodes CASTALSYNSPLHF.

The chain combines TRBV7-6 with TRBJ1-4; D may be TRBD1 (5 bases). Germline lookup yields CDR1 SGHVS and CDR2 FNYEAQ. This CDR3 is built from 16 residues. The germline V and J ends were trimmed by 2 bases and 0 bases, with 10 bases remaining between them. CDR3 amino acids: CASSLSAGATNEKLFF. The DNA for the CDR3 is TGTGCCAGCAGCTTATCGGCGGGGGCAACTAATGAAAAACTGTTTTTT.

This chain connects TRBV28 to TRBJ1-1; D remains unclear. The germline V gene has CDR1 MDHEN and CDR2 SYDVKM. V was pared by 3 bases and J by 5 bases, with 7 bases between. This CDR3 comprises 12 residues. The CDR3 protein is CASSFSATEAFF. Here the CDR3 DNA reads TGTGCCAGCAGTTTTTCAGCAACTGAAGCTTTCTTT.

This clonotype was observed many times. The rearrangement links TRBV7-9 to TRBJ2-7, with 11 positions matching TRBD2. Looked up from germline, CDR1 is SEHNR and CDR2 is FQNEAQ (reference sequence). The CDR3 has 16 amino acids. The V and J ends lost 3 bases and 4 bases, in that order; junction bases with no gene match: 8. The CDR3 sequence: CASSFLTSGVTYEQYF. For the CDR3, the DNA is TGTGCCAGCAGCTTTTTGACTAGCGGGGTGACATACGAGCAGTACTTC.

This clonotype has a count of ten or more. The chain couples TRBV5-6 to TRBJ2-4, with TRBD1 as a possible D gene (5 bases). V shed 4 bases and J shed 0 bases, with 14 bases lying between them. CDR1 is SGHDT, CDR2 YYEEEE, per germline. CDR3 length: 16 residues. CDR3 in DNA: TGTGCCAGCAGCGAAGACAGTCGGACAGCCAAAAACATTCAGTACTTC. This codes for CASSEDSRTAKNIQYF.

This clonotype was found a few times. The CDR3 bases are TGTGCCAGCAGCCTGACAGGGAAGGGTCAGCCCCAGCATTTT. Amino acids: CASSLTGKGQPQHF. The V and J genes are TRBV9 and TRBJ1-5; 7 nucleotides match TRBD1. There are 14 residues in the CDR3. J gave up 6 bases and V 4 bases, and 7 bases lay outside the gene matches. Germline loops: CDR1 SGDLS, CDR2 YYNGEE.

The chain joins TRBV4-1 to TRBJ1-1; no clear D gene. Germline assignment: CDR1 MGHRA and CDR2 YSYEKL. Trimming removed 4 bases at V and 5 bases at J, with 17 bases between. The CDR3 extends over 15 amino acids. The CDR3 sequence: CASSPSRGGLTEAFF. The DNA of the CDR3 is TGCGCCAGCAGCCCGTCCCGGGGTGGTCTAACTGAAGCTTTCTTT.

In DNA form, the CDR3 reads TGTGCCAGCAGCTTAATAGTTGGCGGCGGCGGGGAGCTGTTTTTT. As protein: CASSLIVGGGGELFF. The chain uses TRBV7-3 and TRBJ2-2; D not certain. The CDR3 runs 15 residues. Germline CDR1 is SGHTA and CDR2 is FQGTGA. Trimming left V 1 base short and J 7 bases short, with 13 bases between.

This clonotype was recorded a few times. The gene calls are TRBV10-3 and TRBJ2-1, with 7 bases identical to TRBD2. CDR1 and CDR2 from the germline V gene are ENHRY and SYGVKD. The length of the CDR3 is 14 residues. V gave up 8 bases and J gave up 7 bases; unmatched junction bases: 11. The CDR3 loop reads CAIRGLNGGNEQFF. The CDR3 region has the DNA TGTGCCATCCGGGGACTAAACGGGGGGAATGAGCAGTTCTTC.

Concerning this clonotype itself: One end of the junction does not line up with germline, which may come from a read error. This rearrangement joins TRBV7-7 to TRBJ2-3; a possible D gene is TRBD2 (5 bases). CDR3 size: 12 residues. The V gene's germline CDR1 is SSHAT and CDR2 FNYEAQ (reference sequence). The CDR3 loop reads CASSEGGDTQYF. The CDR3 DNA sequence: TGTGCTAGCAGTGAGGGTGGAGATACGCAGTATTTT.

This clonotype was observed at least ten times. The gene calls are TRBV5-1 and TRBJ2-5; a weak D match, TRBD1 (5 bases). The CDR3 runs to 14 residues. V was shortened by 4 bases and J by 2 bases, with 12 bases between the two germline ends. Germline CDR1 SGHRS, CDR2 YFSETQ. The CDR3 bases are TGCGCCAGCAGCCCCGCCACAGGACAAGAGACCCAGTACTTC. Encoded protein: CASSPATGQETQYF.

V and J are TRBV24-1 and TRBJ2-3; 7 bases fit TRBD1. The CDR3 sequence is 17 residues long. With V trimmed by 4 bases and J by 0 bases, 9 bases remained unmatched. Germline CDR1 and CDR2: KGHDR and SFDVKD. The CDR3 spells CATSDASPGQSTDTQYF. For the CDR3, the DNA is TGTGCCACCAGTGACGCCTCCCCGGGACAGAGCACAGATACGCAGTATTTT.

The chain has TRBV6-1 and TRBJ2-7; TRBD2 matches at 7 bases. Unmatched junction bases numbered 19, after V lost 10 bases and J lost 4 bases. The germline V gene encodes CDR1 MNHNS and CDR2 SASEGT. The length of the CDR3 is 16 residues. CDR3 nucleotides: TGTGCCATCAATTCCCCCAGGGAGGGTTTGGTTTACGAGCAGTACTTC. This codes for CAINSPREGLVYEQYF.

This clonotype has more than one count but fewer than ten. J is TRBJ2-6 and V is TRBV20-1, with D possibly being TRBD1 or TRBD2 (5 bases each). This CDR3 is 14 amino acids long. CDR1 and CDR2 (germline): DFQATT, SNEGSKA (reference sequence). The germline V and J ends were trimmed by 6 bases and 4 bases, with 13 bases remaining between them. The CDR3 loop is CSAQRGQGANVLTF. CDR3 in DNA: TGCAGTGCCCAGAGGGGCCAGGGGGCCAACGTCCTGACTTTC.

CDR3 residues: CSVDGTGGVEQYF. In DNA, the CDR3 is TGCAGCGTTGACGGGACAGGGGGCGTCGAGCAGTACTTC. The V and J genes are TRBV29-1 and TRBJ2-7, with TRBD1 identical over 12 bases. The CDR3 has 13 amino acids. Trimming removed 3 bases from V and 6 bases from J; junction bases left unmatched: 3. Germline-derived CDR1 and CDR2 are SQVTM and ANQGSEA.

The table lists this clonotype with many counts. The chain recombines TRBV7-9 with TRBJ1-1; the D is unclear. CDR3 size: 12 residues. V shed 5 bases and J shed 13 bases, with 17 bases lying between them. Germline CDR1 is SEHNR and CDR2 is FQNEAQ (reference sequence). This CDR3 reads CASSLTRSVVFF. The CDR3 nucleotides are TGTGCCAGCAGCCTAACGAGGTCCGTGGTTTTCTTT.

This clonotype was detected ten times or more. This chain uses TRBV7-9 with TRBJ2-2; D ambiguous. Trimming pared 3 bases from V and 4 bases from J, leaving 0 bases between. Germline CDR1 SEHNR, CDR2 FQNEAQ (reference sequence). The CDR3 runs to 11 residues. The CDR3 nucleotides are TGTGCCAGCAGCTTCACCGGGGAGCTGTTTTTT. Translation: CASSFTGELFF.

The chain has TRBV12-3 or TRBV12-4 and TRBJ2-5, with 10 nucleotides matching TRBD1. The J segment lost 5 bases and the V segment lost 5 bases, leaving 5 bases of the junction unmatched. This CDR3 is 14 amino acids long. The CDR3 reads CASSRQGAAETQYF. CDR3 nucleotides: TGTGCCAGCAGTCGACAGGGGGCGGCGGAGACCCAGTACTTC.